These T cell receptor beta chains were read from a single sample in a study of blood T cells in healthy people across ages. TCRdb fed the 5' RACE reads into MiXCR, producing one record per CDR3 protein. The top ten hold 30% to 40% of the sample, which has 660,000 or so distinct CDR3 sequences, roughly three fifths seen once. The sample consisted of blood. These receptors were collected from a man aged 55 to 69 in good health. The CDR3 runs from the conserved cysteine through the conserved F or W. D genes are given only for firm matches. Size values are once, few and many counts, or a class for expanded clones, and some rows have none.

j_call cdr3_length v_call d_call clone_size cdr3_aa cdr3_nt
TRBJ2-7 14 TRBV18 TRBD1 NA CAGSPPTGPYEQYF TGTGCCGGCTCACCTCCGACAGGGCCCTACGAGCAGTACTTC
TRBJ1-1 14 TRBV29-1 TRBD1 once CSVVEDRGNTEAFF TGCAGCGTTGTGGAGGACAGGGGGAACACTGAAGCTTTCTTT
TRBJ2-3 17 TRBV20-1 TRBD2 NA CSASGSAGGHLTDTQYF TGCAGTGCTAGCGGTTCGGCGGGGGGTCATCTCACAGATACGCAGTATTTT
TRBJ1-6 17 TRBV9 NA once CASSVEAASSYNSPLHF TGTGCCAGCAGCGTAGAGGCGGCTAGCTCCTATAATTCACCCCTCCACTTT
TRBJ2-7 15 TRBV3-1 NA NA CASSQGGGRGYEQYF TGTGCCAGCAGCCAAGGGGGCGGCAGGGGTTACGAGCAGTACTTC
TRBJ2-3 13 TRBV6-2/TRBV6-3 NA NA CASSYPQRDTQYF TGTGCCAGCAGTTACCCACAGAGGGATACGCAGTATTTT
TRBJ2-1 14 TRBV7-2 TRBD2 NA CASERSGGYDEQFF TGTGCCAGCGAGAGAAGCGGGGGGTACGATGAGCAGTTCTTC
TRBJ2-3 10 TRBV29-1 NA NA CSVSTDTQYF TGCAGCGTGAGCACAGATACGCAGTATTTT
TRBJ1-1 13 TRBV29-1 NA NA CSVGVAQNTEAFF TGCAGCGTGGGGGTCGCGCAGAACACTGAAGCTTTCTTT
TRBJ1-4 13 TRBV10-3 TRBD1 NA CAIRRDSGEKLFF TGTGCCATCAGACGGGACAGCGGTGAAAAACTGTTTTTT
TRBJ2-5 13 TRBV6-1 TRBD1 few CASSGQGSGTQYF TGTGCCAGCAGTGGACAGGGATCGGGGACCCAGTACTTC
TRBJ1-1 14 TRBV5-1 NA NA CASSLGQSNTEAFF TGCGCCAGCAGCTTGGGACAGTCGAACACTGAAGCTTTCTTT
TRBJ2-1 13 TRBV20-1 TRBD1 NA CSGSGGTGHEQFF TGCAGTGGAAGCGGAGGGACAGGGCATGAGCAGTTCTTC
TRBJ2-1 15 TRBV6-1 TRBD2 NA CASSEGAGGLYEQFF TGTGCCAGCAGTGAAGGGGCGGGGGGGTTATATGAGCAGTTCTTC
TRBJ2-1 14 TRBV28 NA NA CASRRPSGYNEQFF TGTGCCAGCAGGAGGCCCTCGGGGTACAATGAGCAGTTCTTC
TRBJ2-3 16 TRBV10-3 TRBD1 NA CAISRGQGGSTDTQYF TGTGCCATCTCTAGGGGACAGGGAGGCAGCACAGATACGCAGTATTTT
TRBJ2-6 15 TRBV7-9 NA NA CASSISSSGANALTF TGTGCCAGCAGCATATCCTCCTCTGGGGCCAACGCCCTGACTTTC
TRBJ1-1 14 TRBV3-1 TRBD1 few CASSQARQGAEAFF TGTGCCAGCAGCCAAGCCCGACAGGGCGCTGAAGCTTTCTTT
TRBJ1-4 15 TRBV5-1 NA few CASSLLGLTEEKLFF TGCGCCAGCAGCTTGTTGGGACTGACTGAGGAAAAACTGTTTTTT
TRBJ1-6 13 TRBV5-5 TRBD1 NA CASSGQGASPLHF TGTGCCAGCAGCGGACAGGGGGCATCACCCCTCCACTTT
TRBJ1-1 16 TRBV21-1 NA NA CASSTRQGVYLTEAFF TGTGCCAGCAGCACCCGACAGGGGGTTTATTTAACTGAAGCTTTCTTT
TRBJ2-7 13 TRBV6-2/TRBV6-3 TRBD1 NA CASKGDSRYEQYF TGTGCCAGCAAGGGGGACAGTCGCTACGAGCAGTACTTC
TRBJ1-2 14 TRBV3-1 NA NA CASSPAWGDYGYTF TGTGCCAGCAGCCCCGCGTGGGGGGACTATGGCTACACCTTC